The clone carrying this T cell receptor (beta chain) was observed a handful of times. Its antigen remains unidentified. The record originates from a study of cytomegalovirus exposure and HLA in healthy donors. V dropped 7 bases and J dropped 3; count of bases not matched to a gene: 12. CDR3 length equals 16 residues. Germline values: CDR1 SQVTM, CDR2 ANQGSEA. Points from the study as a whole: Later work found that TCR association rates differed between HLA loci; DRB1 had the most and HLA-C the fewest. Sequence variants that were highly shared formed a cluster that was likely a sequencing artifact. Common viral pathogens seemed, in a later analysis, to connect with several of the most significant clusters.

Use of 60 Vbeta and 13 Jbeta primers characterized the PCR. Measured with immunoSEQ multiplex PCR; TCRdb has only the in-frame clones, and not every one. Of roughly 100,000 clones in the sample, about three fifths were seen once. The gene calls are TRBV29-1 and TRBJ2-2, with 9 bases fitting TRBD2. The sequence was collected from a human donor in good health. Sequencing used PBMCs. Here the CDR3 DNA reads TGCAGCGCCTACGAGACTAGCGGCTCTTACACCGGGGAGCTGTTTTTT. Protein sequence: CSAYETSGSYTGELFF.